This entry features one T cell receptor beta chain sequence. This sample is part of a study of CD8 T cells in Susac syndrome. Sequencing of TCR beta, carried out with a high-throughput approach, was applied to CD8+ and CD4+ T cells from the blood. This CDR3 has 18 residues. Germline lookup yields CDR1 MNHNS and CDR2 SASEGT. Trimming removed 5 bases from V and 3 bases from J; junction bases left unmatched: 17. Random hexamers were used to reverse transcribe an amount of roughly 0.45 to 1 ug RNA. One entry per CDR3 protein results from TCRdb running MiXCR on the immunoSEQ multiplex PCR reads. Here the sample spans fewer than 300,000 distinct CDR3 sequences, 80% to 90% being singletons.

The sample taken for sequencing was CD8+ T cells from PBMCs. The chain couples TRBV6-1 to TRBJ2-3; 7 bases align to TRBD1. This TCR was sampled from a human donor with multiple sclerosis. Here the CDR3 DNA reads TGTGCCAGCAGTCCTAGAGACAGGGCCCTCGAAGGAACAGATACGCAGTATTTT. This encodes CASSPRDRALEGTDTQYF.